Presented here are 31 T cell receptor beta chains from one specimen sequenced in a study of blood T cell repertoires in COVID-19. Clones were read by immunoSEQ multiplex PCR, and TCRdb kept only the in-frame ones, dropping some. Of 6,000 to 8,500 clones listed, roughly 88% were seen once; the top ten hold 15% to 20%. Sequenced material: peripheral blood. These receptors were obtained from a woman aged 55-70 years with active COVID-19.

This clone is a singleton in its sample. Written as DNA, the CDR3 is TGTGCCAGCTCCCAACCGGACTGGGCTTTAACTAATGAAAAACTGTTTTTT. This codes for CASSQPDWALTNEKLFF. The rearrangement links TRBV28 to TRBJ1-4; no clear D gene. Germline V gene data show CDR1 as MDHEN and CDR2 as SYDVKM. The CDR3 is 17 amino acids. Deletions cut 8 bases from V and 1 base from J, with 20 bases between.

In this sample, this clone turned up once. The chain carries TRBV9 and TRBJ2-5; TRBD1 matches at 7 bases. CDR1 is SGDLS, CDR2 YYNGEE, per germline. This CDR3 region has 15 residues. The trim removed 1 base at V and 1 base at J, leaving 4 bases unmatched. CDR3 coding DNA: TGTGCCAGCAGCGTATTCCCAGGGGGCCAAGAGACCCAGTACTTC. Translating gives CASSVFPGGQETQYF. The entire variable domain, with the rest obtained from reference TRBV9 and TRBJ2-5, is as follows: DSGVTQTPKHLITATGQRVTLRCSPRSGDLSVYWYQQSLDQGLQFLIQYYNGEERAKGNILERFSAQQFPDLHSELNLSSLELGDSALYFCASSVFPGGQETQYFGPGTRLLVL.

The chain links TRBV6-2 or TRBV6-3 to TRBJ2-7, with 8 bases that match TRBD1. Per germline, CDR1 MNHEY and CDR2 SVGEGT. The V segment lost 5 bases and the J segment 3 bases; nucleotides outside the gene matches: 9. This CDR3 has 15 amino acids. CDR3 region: CASSPATTGGYEQYF. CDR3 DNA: TGTGCCAGCAGTCCGGCGACCACAGGGGGCTACGAGCAGTACTTC.

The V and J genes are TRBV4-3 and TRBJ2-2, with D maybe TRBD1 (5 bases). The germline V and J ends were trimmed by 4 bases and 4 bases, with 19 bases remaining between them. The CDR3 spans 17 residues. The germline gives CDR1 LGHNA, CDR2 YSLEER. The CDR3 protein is CASSPPVAGILTGELFF. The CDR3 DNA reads TGCGCCAGCAGCCCCCCCGTGGCAGGGATCCTCACCGGGGAGCTGTTTTTT.

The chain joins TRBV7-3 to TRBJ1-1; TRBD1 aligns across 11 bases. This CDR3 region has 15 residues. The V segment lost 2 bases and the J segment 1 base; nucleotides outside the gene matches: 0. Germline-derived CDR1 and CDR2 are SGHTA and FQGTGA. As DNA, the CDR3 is TGTGCCAGCAGCTTAGGGACAGGGGGGAACACTGAAGCTTTCTTT. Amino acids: CASSLGTGGNTEAFF.

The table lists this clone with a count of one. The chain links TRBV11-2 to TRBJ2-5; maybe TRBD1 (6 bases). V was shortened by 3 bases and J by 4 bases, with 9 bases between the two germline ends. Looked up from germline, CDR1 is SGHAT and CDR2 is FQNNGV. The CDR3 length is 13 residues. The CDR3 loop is CASSFAGVETQYF. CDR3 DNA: TGTGCCAGCAGCTTCGCAGGGGTAGAGACCCAGTACTTC.

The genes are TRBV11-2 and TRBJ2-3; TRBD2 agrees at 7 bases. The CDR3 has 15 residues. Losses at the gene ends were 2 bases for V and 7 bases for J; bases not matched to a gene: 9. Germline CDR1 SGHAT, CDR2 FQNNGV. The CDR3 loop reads CASSLWQGGRNTQYF. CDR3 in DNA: TGTGCCAGCAGCTTATGGCAGGGAGGGAGAAATACGCAGTATTTT.

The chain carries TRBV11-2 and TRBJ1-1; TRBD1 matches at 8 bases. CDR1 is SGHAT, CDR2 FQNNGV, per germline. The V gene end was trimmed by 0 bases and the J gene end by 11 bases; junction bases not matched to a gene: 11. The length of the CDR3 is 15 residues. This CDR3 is CASSLDPGGAAFAFF. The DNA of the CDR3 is TGTGCCAGCAGCTTAGATCCAGGGGGCGCAGCGTTTGCTTTCTTT.

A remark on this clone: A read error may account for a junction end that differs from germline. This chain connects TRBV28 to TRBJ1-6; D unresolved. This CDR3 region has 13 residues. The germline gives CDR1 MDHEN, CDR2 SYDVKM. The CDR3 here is CASWERPYSPLHF. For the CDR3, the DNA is TGTGCCAGCTGGGAGCGACCGTATTCGCCCCTCCACTTT.

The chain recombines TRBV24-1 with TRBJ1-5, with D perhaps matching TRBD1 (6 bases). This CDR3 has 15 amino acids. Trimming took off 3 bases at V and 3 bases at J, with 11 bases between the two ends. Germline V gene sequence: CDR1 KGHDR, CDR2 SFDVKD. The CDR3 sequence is CATSDVGGSNQPQHF. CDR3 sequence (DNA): TGTGCCACCAGTGATGTAGGGGGATCCAATCAGCCCCAGCATTTT.

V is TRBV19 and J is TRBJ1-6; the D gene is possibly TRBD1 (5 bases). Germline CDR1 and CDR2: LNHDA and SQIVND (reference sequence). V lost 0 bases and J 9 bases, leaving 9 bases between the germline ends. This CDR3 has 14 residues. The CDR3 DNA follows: TGTGCCAGTAGTATAGACTTCGGGGGTTCACCCCTCCACTTT. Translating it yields CASSIDFGGSPLHF.

CDR3: CASSLTETQYF. The CDR3 DNA is TGTGCCAGCAGCCTAACTGAGACCCAGTACTTC. V gene TRBV3-1 (or the pseudogene TRBV3-2) combines with J gene TRBJ2-5; D unresolved. The germline V gene has CDR1 LGHDT and CDR2 YNNKEL (reference sequence). The CDR3 contains 11 residues. Trimming removed 4 bases at V and 5 bases at J, with 5 bases between.

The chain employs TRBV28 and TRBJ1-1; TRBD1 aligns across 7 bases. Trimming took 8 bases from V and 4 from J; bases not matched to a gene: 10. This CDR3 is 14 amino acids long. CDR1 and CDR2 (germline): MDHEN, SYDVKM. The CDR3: CASQLQGKGTEAFF. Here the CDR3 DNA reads TGTGCCAGCCAATTACAGGGGAAGGGCACTGAAGCTTTCTTT.

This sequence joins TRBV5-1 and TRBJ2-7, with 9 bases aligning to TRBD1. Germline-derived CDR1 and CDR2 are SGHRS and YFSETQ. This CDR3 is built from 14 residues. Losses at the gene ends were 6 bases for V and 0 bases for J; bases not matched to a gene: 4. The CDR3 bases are TGCGCCAGCACCCAGACAGGGGGCTCCTACGAGCAGTACTTC. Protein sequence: CASTQTGGSYEQYF.

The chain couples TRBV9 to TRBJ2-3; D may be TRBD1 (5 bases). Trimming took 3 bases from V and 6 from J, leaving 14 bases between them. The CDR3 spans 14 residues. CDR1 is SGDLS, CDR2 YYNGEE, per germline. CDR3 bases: TGTGCCAGCAGCGCGCTCCAGGGCCCGGATACGCAGTATTTT. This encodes CASSALQGPDTQYF.

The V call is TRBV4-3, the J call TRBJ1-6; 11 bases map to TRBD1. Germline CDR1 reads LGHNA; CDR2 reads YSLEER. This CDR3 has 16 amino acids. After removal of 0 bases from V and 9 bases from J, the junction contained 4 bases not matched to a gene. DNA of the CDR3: TGCGCCAGCAGCCAAGATCAAGGGACAGGGGGTTCACCCCTCCACTTT. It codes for CASSQDQGTGGSPLHF.

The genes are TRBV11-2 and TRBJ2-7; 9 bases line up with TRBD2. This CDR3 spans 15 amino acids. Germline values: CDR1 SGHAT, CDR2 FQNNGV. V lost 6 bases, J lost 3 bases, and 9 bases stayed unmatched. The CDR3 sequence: CASSSVLAGHYEQYF. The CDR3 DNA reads TGTGCCAGCAGTTCGGTGCTAGCGGGGCACTACGAGCAGTACTTC.

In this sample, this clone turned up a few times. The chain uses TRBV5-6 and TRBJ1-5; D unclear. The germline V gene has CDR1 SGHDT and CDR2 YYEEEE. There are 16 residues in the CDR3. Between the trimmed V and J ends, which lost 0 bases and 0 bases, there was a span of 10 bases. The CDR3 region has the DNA TGTGCCAGCAGCTTGGGGGCCGGGGTTAGCAATCAGCCCCAGCATTTT. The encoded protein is CASSLGAGVSNQPQHF.

The CDR3 loop reads CASSLFQGVGANEQFF. CDR3 DNA: TGTGCCAGCAGCTTGTTTCAAGGGGTAGGGGCCAATGAGCAGTTCTTC. The rearrangement joins TRBV5-6 to TRBJ2-1; D possibly corresponds to TRBD1 (5 bases). The CDR3 consists of 16 residues. The germline V gene has CDR1 SGHDT and CDR2 YYEEEE. The V end was cut by 1 base, the J end by 6 bases, with 17 bases between.

CDR3 bases: TGCGCCAGCGCCCTCCCCGGACAGGGTGGGGAGCAGTTCTTC. This gives the protein CASALPGQGGEQFF. The gene calls are TRBV5-1 and TRBJ2-1, with TRBD1 identical over 8 bases. The CDR3 runs 14 residues. The J segment lost 10 bases and the V segment lost 7 bases, leaving 13 bases of the junction unmatched. The germline V gene encodes CDR1 SGHRS and CDR2 YFSETQ.

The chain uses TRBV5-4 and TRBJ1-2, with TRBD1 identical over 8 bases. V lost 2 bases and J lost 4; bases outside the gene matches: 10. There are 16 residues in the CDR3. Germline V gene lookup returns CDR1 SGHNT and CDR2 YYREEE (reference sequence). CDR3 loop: CASSFSGGQGVYGYTF. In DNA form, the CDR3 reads TGTGCCAGCAGCTTTTCGGGTGGACAGGGAGTCTATGGCTACACCTTC.

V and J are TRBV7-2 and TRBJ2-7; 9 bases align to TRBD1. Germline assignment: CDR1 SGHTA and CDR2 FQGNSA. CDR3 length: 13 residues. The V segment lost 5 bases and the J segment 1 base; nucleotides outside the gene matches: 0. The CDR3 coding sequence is TGTGCCAGCAGCGACAGGGGGTCCTACGAGCAGTACTTC. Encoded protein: CASSDRGSYEQYF.

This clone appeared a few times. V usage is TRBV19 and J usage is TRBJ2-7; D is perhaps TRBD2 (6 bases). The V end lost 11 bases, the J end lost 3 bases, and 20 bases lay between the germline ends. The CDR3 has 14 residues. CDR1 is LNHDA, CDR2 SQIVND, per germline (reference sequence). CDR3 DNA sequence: TGTGCCCTCCGGGGGACCCGATCTGGCTACGAGCAGTACTTC. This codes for CALRGTRSGYEQYF.

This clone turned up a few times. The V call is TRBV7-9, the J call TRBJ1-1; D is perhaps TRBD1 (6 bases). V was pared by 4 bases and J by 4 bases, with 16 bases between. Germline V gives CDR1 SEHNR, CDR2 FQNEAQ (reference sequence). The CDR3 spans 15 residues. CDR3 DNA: TGTGCCAGCAGCTCAGGGGTTGGTTCAATCACTGAAGCTTTCTTT. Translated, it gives CASSSGVGSITEAFF. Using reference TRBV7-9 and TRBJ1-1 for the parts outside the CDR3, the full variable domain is DTGVSQNPRHKITKRGQNVTFRCDPISEHNRLYWYRQTLGQGPEFLTYFQNEAQLEKSRLLSDRFSAERPKGSFSTLEIQRTEQGDSAMYLCASSSGVGSITEAFFGQGTRLTVV.

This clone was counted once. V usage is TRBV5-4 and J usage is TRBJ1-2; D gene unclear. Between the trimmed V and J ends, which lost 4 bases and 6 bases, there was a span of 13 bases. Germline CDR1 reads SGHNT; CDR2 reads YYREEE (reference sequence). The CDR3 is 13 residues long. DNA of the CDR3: TGTGCCAGCAGCCCCCGGACTGAAAATGGCTACACCTTC. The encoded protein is CASSPRTENGYTF.

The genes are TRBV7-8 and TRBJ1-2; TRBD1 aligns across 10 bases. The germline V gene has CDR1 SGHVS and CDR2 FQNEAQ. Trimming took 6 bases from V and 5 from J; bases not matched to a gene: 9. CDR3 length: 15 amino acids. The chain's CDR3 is CASSPWGTGAYGYTF. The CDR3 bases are TGTGCCAGCAGTCCCTGGGGGACAGGGGCATATGGCTACACCTTC.

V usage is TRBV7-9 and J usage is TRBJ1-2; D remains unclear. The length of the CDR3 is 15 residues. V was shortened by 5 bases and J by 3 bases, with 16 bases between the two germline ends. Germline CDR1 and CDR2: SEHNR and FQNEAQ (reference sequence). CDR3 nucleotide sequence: TGTGCCAGCAGCCAAGCCAGAGGCGGAGACTATGGCTACACCTTC. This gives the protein CASSQARGGDYGYTF.

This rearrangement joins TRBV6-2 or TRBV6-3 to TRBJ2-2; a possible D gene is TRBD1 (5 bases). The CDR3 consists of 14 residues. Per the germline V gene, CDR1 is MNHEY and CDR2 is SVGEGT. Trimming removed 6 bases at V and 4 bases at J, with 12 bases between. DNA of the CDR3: TGTGCCAGCAGCCCAGACAGCTCCACCGGGGAGCTGTTTTTT. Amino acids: CASSPDSSTGELFF.

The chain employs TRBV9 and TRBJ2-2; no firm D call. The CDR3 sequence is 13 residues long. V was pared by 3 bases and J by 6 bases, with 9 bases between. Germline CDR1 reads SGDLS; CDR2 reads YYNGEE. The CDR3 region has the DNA TGTGCCAGCAGCGGTGTCATGTCCGGGGAGCTGTTTTTT. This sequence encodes CASSGVMSGELFF.

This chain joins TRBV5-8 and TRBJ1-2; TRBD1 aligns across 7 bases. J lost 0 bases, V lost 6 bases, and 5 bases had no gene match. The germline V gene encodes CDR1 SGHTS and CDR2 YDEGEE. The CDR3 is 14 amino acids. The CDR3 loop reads CASTQQGTNYGYTF. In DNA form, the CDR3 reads TGTGCCAGCACCCAACAGGGGACTAACTATGGCTACACCTTC.

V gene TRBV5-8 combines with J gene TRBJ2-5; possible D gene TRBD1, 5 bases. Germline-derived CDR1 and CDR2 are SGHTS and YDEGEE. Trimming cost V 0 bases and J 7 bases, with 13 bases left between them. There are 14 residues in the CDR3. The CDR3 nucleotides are TGTGCCAGCAGCTTGGGGACACTATGGGGGACCCAGTACTTC. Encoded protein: CASSLGTLWGTQYF.